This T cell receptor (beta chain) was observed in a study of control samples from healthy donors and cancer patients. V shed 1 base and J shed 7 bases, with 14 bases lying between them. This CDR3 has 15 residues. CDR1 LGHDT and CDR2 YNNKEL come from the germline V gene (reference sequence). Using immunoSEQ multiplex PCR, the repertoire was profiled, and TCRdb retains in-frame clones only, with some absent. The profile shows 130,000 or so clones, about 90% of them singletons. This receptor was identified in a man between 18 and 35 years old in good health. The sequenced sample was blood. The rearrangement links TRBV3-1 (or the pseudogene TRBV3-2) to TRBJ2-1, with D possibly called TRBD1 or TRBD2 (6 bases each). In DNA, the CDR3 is TGTGCCAGCAGCCAAGTCTGGGGGGCTTTAAATGAGCAGTTCTTC. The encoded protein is CASSQVWGALNEQFF.